The 19 T cell receptor beta chains given below trace back to one sample, sequenced in a study of CD8+CD57+ T cells in acquired aplastic anemia. Patients chosen for sequencing had CD8+CD57+ cells that had expanded, as shown by flow cytometry. Genomic DNA, serving as template, underwent TCR beta VDJ and CDR3 profiling. MiXCR, run by TCRdb on the reads, gives a single entry per CDR3 protein. The repertoire consists of 160,000 or so distinct CDR3 sequences, with roughly 50% occurring once and the leading ten covering 3% to 4%. The sample comprised sorted CD4+, CD8+, or CD8+CD57+ T cells (not recorded which) from PBMCs. The receptors here all came from a human donor with aplastic anemia.

The chain joins TRBV19 to TRBJ2-7; no clear D. The CDR3 is 14 residues long. Germline lookup yields CDR1 LNHDA and CDR2 SQIVND (reference sequence). The V gene lost 0 bases and the J gene lost 3 bases, with 9 bases spanning the gap. The CDR3 DNA is TGTGCCAGTAGTATAGATCGGGCCCGCTACGAGCAGTACTTC. Protein: CASSIDRARYEQYF.

V is TRBV20-1 and J is TRBJ1-6; 7 nucleotides align to TRBD1. Losses at the gene ends were 6 bases for V and 9 bases for J; bases not matched to a gene: 8. The CDR3 sequence is 13 residues long. Per germline, CDR1 DFQATT and CDR2 SNEGSKA (reference sequence). CDR3 coding DNA: TGCAGTGCAAACAGGGGATTCGGTTCACCCCTCCACTTT. This codes for CSANRGFGSPLHF.

This clonotype was detected many times. The chain recombines TRBV20-1 with TRBJ1-5, with D hard to call. V shed 3 bases and J shed 6 bases, with 6 bases lying between them. This CDR3 contains 11 residues. The germline gives CDR1 DFQATT, CDR2 SNEGSKA (reference sequence). CDR3 in amino acids: CSASDRQPQHF. Written as DNA, the CDR3 is TGCAGTGCTAGCGATCGTCAGCCCCAGCATTTT.

This clonotype was detected many times. The chain carries TRBV9 and TRBJ1-1; 9 bases are a match to TRBD1. Germline CDR1 reads SGDLS; CDR2 reads YYNGEE. The CDR3 extends over 14 amino acids. V lost 4 bases, J lost 5 bases, and 6 bases stayed unmatched. The CDR3 bases are TGTGCCAGCAGCAGGGGACAGGGAAGTACTGAAGCTTTCTTT. Translating gives CASSRGQGSTEAFF.

This clonotype was found a few times. The chain is built from TRBV2 and TRBJ2-3; possible D gene TRBD1, 6 bases. Germline V gene sequence: CDR1 SNHLY, CDR2 FYNNEI. V gave up 4 bases and J gave up 6 bases, with 14 bases separating them. The CDR3 has 14 amino acids. CDR3 amino acids: CASSGYYREDTQYF. The CDR3 DNA reads TGTGCCAGCAGTGGGTACTACAGGGAGGATACGCAGTATTTT. The variable domain in full, with the rest retrieved from reference TRBV2 and TRBJ2-3, is EPEVTQTPSHQVTQMGQEVILRCVPISNHLYFYWYRQILGQKVEFLVSFYNNEISEKSEIFDDQFSVERPDGSNFTLKIRSTKLEDSAMYFCASSGYYREDTQYFGPGTRLTVL.

This rearrangement joins TRBV11-2 to TRBJ2-7, with 9 bases lining up with TRBD1. After removal of 5 bases from V and 3 bases from J, the junction contained 20 bases not matched to a gene. The germline gives CDR1 SGHAT, CDR2 FQNNGV. CDR3 size: 19 residues. Here the CDR3 DNA reads TGTGCCAGCAGCCCCATCCGTCCCGGGACAGGGTATAGGAACTACGAGCAGTACTTC. As protein: CASSPIRPGTGYRNYEQYF.

CDR3 sequence: CASGLQASGANVLTF. In DNA, the CDR3 is TGTGCCAGCGGCCTTCAGGCCTCTGGGGCCAACGTCCTGACTTTC. The rearrangement links TRBV2 to TRBJ2-6; D not resolved. Germline CDR1 is SNHLY and CDR2 is FYNNEI. Trimming cost V 8 bases and J 0 bases, with 11 bases left between them. The CDR3 has 15 residues.

The chain recombines TRBV2 with TRBJ2-1, with unresolved D. Trimming left V 3 bases short and J 8 bases short, with 11 bases between. This CDR3 has 13 amino acids. CDR1 SNHLY and CDR2 FYNNEI come from the germline V gene. The CDR3 region has the DNA TGTGCCAGCAGTGATTCGAACTTCGATGAGCAGTTCTTC. Residues: CASSDSNFDEQFF.

This clonotype was picked up many times. The genes are TRBV5-4 and TRBJ2-7, with 8 bases lining up with TRBD1. CDR1 SGHNT and CDR2 YYREEE come from the germline V gene (reference sequence). This CDR3 region has 15 residues. V dropped 2 bases and J dropped 5; count of bases not matched to a gene: 9. The CDR3 region has the DNA TGTGCCAGCAGCTTATCCAGGGGGCAGGTAAACGAGCAGTACTTC. Protein sequence: CASSLSRGQVNEQYF.

This clonotype was observed at least ten times. The chain recombines TRBV6-1 with TRBJ2-1, with 10 bases that match TRBD1. CDR3 length: 15 amino acids. Germline assignment: CDR1 MNHNS and CDR2 SASEGT. Germline trimming cut 5 bases from V and 6 bases from J; bases unmatched to any gene: 7. CDR3: CASSTGTGVINEQFF. CDR3 nucleotides: TGTGCCAGCAGTACCGGGACAGGGGTGATCAATGAGCAGTTCTTC.

At least ten counts were recorded for this clonotype. The genes are TRBV7-8 and TRBJ1-5, with 10 bases that match TRBD1. Germline-derived CDR1 and CDR2 are SGHVS and FQNEAQ. The CDR3 consists of 16 residues. Trimming removed 5 bases from V and 7 bases from J; junction bases left unmatched: 11. In DNA, the CDR3 is TGTGCCAGCAGCCGGGCCCGGGACAGGGGAGGACAGCCCCAGCATTTT. It codes for CASSRARDRGGQPQHF.

The table lists this clonotype with many counts. The chain has TRBV7-2 and TRBJ1-3, with D perhaps TRBD1 (5 bases). Deletions cut 1 base from V and 2 bases from J, with 6 bases between. The germline gives CDR1 SGHTA, CDR2 FQGNSA. This CDR3 has 14 amino acids. The CDR3, as DNA: TGTGCCAGCAGCTTAGGGGGGACTGGAAACACCATATATTTT. Protein sequence: CASSLGGTGNTIYF. The full variable domain, rest sourced from reference TRBV7-2 and TRBJ1-3, is GAGVSQSPSNKVTEKGKDVELRCDPISGHTALYWYRQSLGQGLEFLIYFQGNSAPDKSGLPSDRFSAERTGGSVSTLTIQRTQQEDSAVYLCASSLGGTGNTIYFGEGSWLTVV.

This clonotype was detected only a few times. The chain couples TRBV9 to TRBJ2-1, with 10 bases lining up with TRBD2. CDR1 is SGDLS and CDR2 is YYNGEE in the germline V gene. This CDR3 spans 14 amino acids. Unmatched junction bases numbered 4, after V lost 2 bases and J lost 8 bases. The CDR3 protein is CASSVSSGSYEQFF. The CDR3 DNA reads TGTGCCAGCAGCGTTTCTAGCGGGAGTTATGAGCAGTTCTTC.

This clonotype was detected ten times or more. The chain recombines TRBV2 with TRBJ2-5, with a possible D match to TRBD2 (5 bases). V was shortened by 1 base and J by 5 bases, with 14 bases between the two germline ends. The germline V gene encodes CDR1 SNHLY and CDR2 FYNNEI. This CDR3 is 15 amino acids long. CDR3 residues: CASSEGGVRAETQYF. CDR3 bases: TGTGCCAGCAGTGAAGGTGGGGTGAGGGCGGAGACCCAGTACTTC.

Concerning this clonotype itself: Here the CDR3 omits its conserved ending phenylalanine or tryptophan, so a read error is the likely source. CDR3 amino acids: CASSLTTGGNTIYL. Written as DNA, the CDR3 is TGTGCCAGCAGCTTAACGACAGGGGGGAACACCATATATCTT. This chain connects TRBV5-6 to TRBJ1-3, with 9 bases identical to TRBD1. J lost 7 bases, V lost 2 bases, and 4 bases had no gene match. This CDR3 region has 14 residues. Germline lookup yields CDR1 SGHDT and CDR2 YYEEEE.

This clonotype was recorded many times. The chain couples TRBV6-5 to TRBJ1-2, with 9 bases fitting TRBD1. CDR1 is MNHEY, CDR2 SVGAGI, per germline. The trim removed 4 bases at V and 4 bases at J, leaving 10 bases unmatched. The CDR3 spans 16 residues. This chain's CDR3 is CASSWRGTGPSYGYTF. DNA for the CDR3: TGTGCCAGCAGTTGGAGAGGGACAGGGCCTTCCTATGGCTACACCTTC.

This chain links TRBV24-1 with TRBJ1-6; D gene unclear. The CDR3 runs to 14 residues. V was trimmed by 4 bases and J by 5 bases, leaving 8 bases between them. Germline CDR1 and CDR2: KGHDR and SFDVKD. In DNA, the CDR3 is TGTGCCACCAGTGAACCGGGCGATAATTCACCCCTCCACTTT. Its translation: CATSEPGDNSPLHF.

The J gene is TRBJ2-7, the V gene TRBV6-4; the D is unclear. The CDR3 length is 15 residues. Trimming removed 4 bases at V and 0 bases at J, with 13 bases between. Germline V CDR1 and CDR2: MRHNA, SNTAGT. CDR3 sequence reads: CASSGPGRSSYEQYV. The DNA for the CDR3 is TGTGCCAGCAGTGGCCCAGGACGGAGCTCCTACGAGCAGTACGTC.

The sample holds a few counts of this clonotype. The V gene is TRBV10-3, the J gene TRBJ2-6; D remains ambiguous. The CDR3 runs to 15 residues. Germline V CDR1 and CDR2: ENHRY, SYGVKD. V was pared by 10 bases and J by 0 bases, with 13 bases between. Here the CDR3 DNA reads TGTGCCACATTAAGCGTGGACTCTGGGGCCAACGTCCTGACTTTC. Protein: CATLSVDSGANVLTF.